The 10 T cell receptor beta chains presented below share a single source sample, sequenced in a study of T cell responses to AZD1222 COVID-19 vaccine. Only in-frame clones appear in the TCRdb table, and some are missing; sequencing was by immunoSEQ multiplex PCR. In the table there are about 170,000 clones, approximately 88% of which are singletons. The source was peripheral blood, collected 28 days after the second AZD1222 dose. The receptors come from an adult who received the AZD1222 COVID-19 vaccine.

This chain joins TRBV2 and TRBJ1-1, with TRBD1 matching over 7 bases. The V gene's germline CDR1 is SNHLY and CDR2 FYNNEI. After removal of 2 bases from V and 0 bases from J, the junction contained 0 bases not matched to a gene. The CDR3 is made up of 14 amino acids. The DNA of the CDR3 is TGTGCCAGCAGTGAACAGGGGGTGAACACTGAAGCTTTCTTT. Protein product: CASSEQGVNTEAFF.

The table lists this clone with a count of one. The chain recombines TRBV5-1 with TRBJ2-3; a possible D gene is TRBD2 (6 bases). With 4 bases removed from V and 6 bases from J, the gap between germline ends came to 21 bases. The CDR3 length is 16 residues. Germline CDR1 reads SGHRS; CDR2 reads YFSETQ. CDR3 protein: CASSPGQRVKVDTQYF. CDR3 nucleotides: TGCGCCAGCAGCCCCGGTCAGCGGGTAAAGGTTGATACGCAGTATTTT.

This rearrangement joins TRBV18 to TRBJ1-1; D call uncertain. CDR3 size: 14 residues. The germline V gene has CDR1 KGHSH and CDR2 LQKENI. Trimming pared 6 bases from V and 0 bases from J, leaving 11 bases between. The CDR3 spells CASSPDQVNTEAFF. Here the CDR3 DNA reads TGTGCCAGCTCCCCCGACCAGGTGAACACTGAAGCTTTCTTT.

This rearrangement joins TRBV12-3 or TRBV12-4 to TRBJ2-7; the D call may be TRBD1 or TRBD2 (5 bases each). The CDR3 spans 13 residues. Trimming took 6 bases from V and 2 from J, leaving 11 bases between them. In DNA form, the CDR3 reads TGTGCCAGCAGCCCCGGGACCACCTACGAGCAGTACTTC. Translating it yields CASSPGTTYEQYF.

The chain carries TRBV4-2 and TRBJ2-5; TRBD1 matches at 9 bases. The CDR3 covers 15 residues. Germline-derived CDR1 and CDR2 are LGHNA and YNFKEQ. Trimming removed 1 base from V and 2 bases from J; junction bases left unmatched: 2. The CDR3 coding sequence is TGTGCCAGCAGCCAAGGACAGGGGGAACAAGAGACCCAGTACTTC. Its protein is CASSQGQGEQETQYF.

V gene TRBV5-1 combines with J gene TRBJ1-4, with 7 nucleotides matching TRBD1. The germline gives CDR1 SGHRS, CDR2 YFSETQ. This CDR3 is 15 amino acids long. V trimming: 4 bases; J trimming: 5 bases; junction bases outside the gene matches: 8. CDR3 sequence: CASSLRSGQNEKLFF. DNA of the CDR3: TGCGCCAGCAGCCTCCGGTCGGGACAGAATGAAAAACTGTTTTTT.

The J gene is TRBJ1-1, the V gene TRBV9; no firm D call. Germline assignment: CDR1 SGDLS and CDR2 YYNGEE. The V end lost 0 bases, the J end lost 1 base, and 4 bases lay between the germline ends. The CDR3 spans 13 residues. Written as DNA, the CDR3 is TGTGCCAGCAGCGTAGGAAGGAACACTGAAGCTTTCTTT. Translated: CASSVGRNTEAFF.

The chain is built from TRBV6-5 and TRBJ2-7; 10 bases line up with TRBD1. In germline, CDR1 is MNHEY, CDR2 SVGAGI. V lost 8 bases to trimming and J lost 5 bases; unmatched junction nucleotides: 3. The CDR3 consists of 12 residues. CDR3 bases: TGTGCCAGCGGGACAGGGGCCCACGAGCAGTACTTC. As protein: CASGTGAHEQYF.

CDR3 sequence reads: CASSQGDRNTGELFF. CDR3 DNA sequence: TGTGCCAGCAGCCAAGGGGACAGGAACACCGGGGAGCTGTTTTTT. The V and J genes are TRBV4-2 and TRBJ2-2, with 7 bases fitting TRBD1. The CDR3 contains 15 residues. J gave up 1 base and V 1 base, and 0 bases lay outside the gene matches. CDR1 LGHNA and CDR2 YNFKEQ come from the germline V gene.

The rearrangement uses TRBV5-4 and TRBJ1-2; 7 bases agree with TRBD1. V dropped 5 bases and J dropped 8; count of bases not matched to a gene: 12. Per the germline V gene, CDR1 is SGHNT and CDR2 is YYREEE (reference sequence). The CDR3 loop spans 14 amino acids. The CDR3 DNA reads as TGTGCCAGCAGGCAGACAGGGAATAAGTACGGCTACACCTTC. It yields the protein CASRQTGNKYGYTF. The full variable domain, in which reference TRBV5-4 and TRBJ1-2 provide the parts outside the CDR3, is ETGVTQSPTHLIKTRGQQVTLRCSSQSGHNTVSWYQQALGQGPQFIFQYYREEENGRGNFPPRFSGLQFPNYSSELNVNALELDDSALYLCASRQTGNKYGYTFGSGTRLTVV.